These T cell receptor beta chains were read from a single sample in a study of blood T cell repertoires in COVID-19. Generated by immunoSEQ multiplex PCR, the TCRdb table keeps only in-frame clones and is missing some. The sample lists 350,000 to 450,000 clones, 80% to 90% seen once, with 0.95% to 1.5% in the top ten. Sequencing input: peripheral blood. The receptor source for this set is a man aged 35 to 55 with acute or convalescent COVID-19. The CDR3 runs from the conserved cysteine through the conserved F or W. D genes are given only for firm matches. Part of the rows lack a size; the others show once, few, many or a class for expanded clones.

D,V,J,length,size,DNA,CDR3
.,TRBV19,TRBJ2-5,12,.,TGTGCCACCGGGGTAGGCCAAGAGACCCAGTACTTC,CATGVGQETQYF
.,TRBV28,TRBJ1-1,15,.,TGTGCCAGCAGTTTGGGGCTGGGCAGGGAACGTGAAGCTTTCTTT,CASSLGLGREREAFF
TRBD1,TRBV28,TRBJ1-1,17,.,TGTGCCAGCAGGTCGTGGGACAGGGTGAAAACGAACACTGAAGCTTTCTTT,CASRSWDRVKTNTEAFF
TRBD1,TRBV7-2,TRBJ1-5,15,.,TGTGCCAGCAGCCCAAGGACAGGCTGGAATCAGCCCCAGCATTTT,CASSPRTGWNQPQHF
.,TRBV20-1,TRBJ1-6,14,.,TGCAGTGCTAGTGAAGCAGGGCTTAATTCACCCCTCCACTTT,CSASEAGLNSPLHF
TRBD1,TRBV4-1,TRBJ1-5,17,.,TGCGCCAGCAGCCATTTCCCCCAGGGGGATAGCAATCAGCCCCAGCATTTT,CASSHFPQGDSNQPQHF
.,TRBV5-1,TRBJ2-3,15,.,TGCGCCAGCAGCTGGACAGTTCGGACGCCAGATACGCAGTATTTT,CASSWTVRTPDTQYF
TRBD2,TRBV5-1,TRBJ2-3,14,.,TGCGCCAGCAAAGCGACTAGCGGGTGGGATACGCAGTATTTT,CASKATSGWDTQYF
.,TRBV20-1,TRBJ2-7,11,.,TGCAGTGCTAGAGATCTCCGGGAGCAGTACTTC,CSARDLREQYF
.,TRBV5-1,TRBJ2-1,14,.,TGCGCCAGCAGCTTGTCGAACGCGAGGGATGAGCAGTTCTTC,CASSLSNARDEQFF
TRBD1,TRBV3-1/TRBV3-2,TRBJ1-6,15,.,TGTGCCAGCAGCCAAGGGTGGACAGGGACTTCACCCCTCCACTTT,CASSQGWTGTSPLHF
TRBD1,TRBV27,TRBJ1-1,14,.,TGTGCCAGCAGTTTACCAGGGGGCCGTACTGAAGCTTTCTTT,CASSLPGGRTEAFF
.,TRBV21-1,TRBJ1-5,17,few,TGTGCCAGCAGCATTTTGCGCGGACAGGTAGGAAATCAGCCCCAGCATTTT,CASSILRGQVGNQPQHF
TRBD2,TRBV5-4,TRBJ2-5,14,.,TGTGCCAGCAGCTTGTTGCGGGAGGGGTTCACCCAGTACTTC,CASSLLREGFTQYF
TRBD2,TRBV7-2,TRBJ2-3,17,.,TGTGCCAGCAGCTCTGGACTAGCGGGGGGCATCCTAGATACGCAGTATTTT,CASSSGLAGGILDTQYF
.,TRBV5-5,TRBJ1-1,15,.,TGTGCCAGCAGCTTGCATGGTCCGGTGAACACTGAAGCTTTCTTT,CASSLHGPVNTEAFF
.,TRBV6-6,TRBJ2-7,13,.,TGTGCCAGCAGACCCGGACAGACTTACGAGCAGTACTTC,CASRPGQTYEQYF
.,TRBV4-1,TRBJ2-5,14,.,TGCGCCAGCAGCCAAGATCTACGTCGCGAGACCCAGTACTTC,CASSQDLRRETQYF
.,TRBV5-1,TRBJ1-5,14,.,TGCGCCAGAAATACAGGGTACAGCAATCAGCCCCAGCATTTT,CARNTGYSNQPQHF
TRBD1,TRBV18,TRBJ2-7,17,.,TGTGCCAGCTCACAAGGACAGGGGATAAGGGTTTCCTACGAGCAGTACTTC,CASSQGQGIRVSYEQYF
TRBD2,TRBV9,TRBJ2-1,17,.,TGTGCCAGCAGCGCACAACCGGGACTAGCGGGAGACAATGAGCAGTTCTTC,CASSAQPGLAGDNEQFF
.,TRBV3-1/TRBV3-2,TRBJ2-2,16,once,TGTGCCAGCAGCCAAGGAACCCCAGTTAACACCGGGGAGCTGTTTTTT,CASSQGTPVNTGELFF
.,TRBV5-6,TRBJ1-2,12,.,TGTGCCAGCAGCCTGACTTCAGCGCGGTACACCTTC,CASSLTSARYTF
.,TRBV15,TRBJ1-1,15,.,TGTGCCACCAGCAGAGTAAGGGGATTGAACACTGAAGCTTTCTTT,CATSRVRGLNTEAFF
.,TRBV9,TRBJ2-7,12,.,TGTGCCAGCAGCGTAGATGGGGCCGAGCAGTACTTC,CASSVDGAEQYF
TRBD1,TRBV30,TRBJ1-1,14,.,TGTGCCTGGAGCACAGACAGGGGGTACACTGAAGCTTTCTTT,CAWSTDRGYTEAFF
TRBD1,TRBV3-1/TRBV3-2,TRBJ1-2,16,.,TGTGCCAGCAGCCACCTCCTCGTACAGGGGATCTATGGCTACACCTTC,CASSHLLVQGIYGYTF
.,TRBV10-1,TRBJ2-2,15,.,TGCGCCAGCAGTGAGTCGAAAGGAGGGCGCGGGGAGCTGTTTTTT,CASSESKGGRGELFF
TRBD2,TRBV19,TRBJ2-7,16,.,TGTGCCAGTAGCCAATTATGGACTAGCGGGATTTCCGAGCAGTACTTC,CASSQLWTSGISEQYF
TRBD2,TRBV10-1,TRBJ2-1,16,.,TGCGCCAGCAGTGATACACTAGCGGGAGACTACAATGAGCAGTTCTTC,CASSDTLAGDYNEQFF